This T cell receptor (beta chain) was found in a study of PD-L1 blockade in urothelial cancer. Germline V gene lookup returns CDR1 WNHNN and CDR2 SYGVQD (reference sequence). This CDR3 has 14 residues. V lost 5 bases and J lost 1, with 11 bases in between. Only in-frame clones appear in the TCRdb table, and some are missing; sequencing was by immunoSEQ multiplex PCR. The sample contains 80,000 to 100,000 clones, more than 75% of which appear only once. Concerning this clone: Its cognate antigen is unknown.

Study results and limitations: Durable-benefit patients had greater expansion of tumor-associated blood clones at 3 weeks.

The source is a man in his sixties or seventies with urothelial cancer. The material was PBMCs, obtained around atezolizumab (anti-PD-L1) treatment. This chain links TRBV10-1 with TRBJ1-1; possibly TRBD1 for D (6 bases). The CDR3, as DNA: TGCGCCAGCAGTAAGGACAGCTCGAACACTGAAGCTTTCTTT. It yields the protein CASSKDSSNTEAFF.